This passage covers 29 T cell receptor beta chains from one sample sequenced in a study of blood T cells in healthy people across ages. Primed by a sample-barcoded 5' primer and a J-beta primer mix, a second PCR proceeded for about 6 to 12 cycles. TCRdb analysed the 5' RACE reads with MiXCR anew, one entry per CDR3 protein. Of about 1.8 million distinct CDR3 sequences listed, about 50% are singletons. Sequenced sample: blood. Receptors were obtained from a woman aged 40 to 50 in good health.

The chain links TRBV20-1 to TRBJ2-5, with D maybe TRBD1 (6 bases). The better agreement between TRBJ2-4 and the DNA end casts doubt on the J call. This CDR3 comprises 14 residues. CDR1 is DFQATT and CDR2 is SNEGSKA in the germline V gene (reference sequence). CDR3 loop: CSARPGHLGNIQYF. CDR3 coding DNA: TGCAGTGCTAGACCGGGACACCTCGGAAACATTCAGTACTTC.

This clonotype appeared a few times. The CDR3 DNA reads TGTGCCAGCAGCAATGCCGGGACATCGGGTCGGACCCAGTACTTC. Protein product: CASSNAGTSGRTQYF. The V and J genes are TRBV6-5 and TRBJ2-7; D is possibly TRBD1 (6 bases). The DNA end lines up better with TRBJ2-5; the J call may be wrong. Germline V gene lookup returns CDR1 MNHEY and CDR2 SVGAGI. This CDR3 spans 15 amino acids.

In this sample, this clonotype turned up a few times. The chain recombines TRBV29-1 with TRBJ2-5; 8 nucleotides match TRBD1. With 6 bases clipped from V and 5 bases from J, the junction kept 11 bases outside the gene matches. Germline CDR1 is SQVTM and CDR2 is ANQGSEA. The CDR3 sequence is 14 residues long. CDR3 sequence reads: CSVGYGQGTETQYF. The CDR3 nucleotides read TGCAGCGTCGGATACGGACAGGGAACGGAGACCCAGTACTTC.

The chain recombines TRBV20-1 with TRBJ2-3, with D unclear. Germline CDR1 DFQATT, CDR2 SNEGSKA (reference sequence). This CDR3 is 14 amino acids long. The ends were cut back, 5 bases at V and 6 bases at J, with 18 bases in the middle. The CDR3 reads CSALPGHKPDTQYF. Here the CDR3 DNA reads TGCAGTGCTCTCCCGGGCCATAAACCGGATACGCAGTATTTT.

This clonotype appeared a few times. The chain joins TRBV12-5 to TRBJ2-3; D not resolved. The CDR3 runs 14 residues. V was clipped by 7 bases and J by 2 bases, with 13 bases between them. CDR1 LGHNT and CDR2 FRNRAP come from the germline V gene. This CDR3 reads CASAQNGYTDTQYF. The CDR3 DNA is TGTGCTAGTGCCCAGAACGGCTACACAGATACGCAGTATTTT.

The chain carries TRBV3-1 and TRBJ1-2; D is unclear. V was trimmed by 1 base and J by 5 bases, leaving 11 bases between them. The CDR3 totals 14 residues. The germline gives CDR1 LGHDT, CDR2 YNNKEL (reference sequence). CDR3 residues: CASSQVGRSYGYTF. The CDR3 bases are TGTGCCAGCAGCCAAGTCGGCAGGTCATATGGCTACACCTTC.

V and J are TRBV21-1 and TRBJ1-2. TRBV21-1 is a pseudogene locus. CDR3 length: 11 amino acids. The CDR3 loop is CASSNRDGYTF. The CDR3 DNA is TGTGCCAGCAGCAATCGGGATGGCTACACCTTC.

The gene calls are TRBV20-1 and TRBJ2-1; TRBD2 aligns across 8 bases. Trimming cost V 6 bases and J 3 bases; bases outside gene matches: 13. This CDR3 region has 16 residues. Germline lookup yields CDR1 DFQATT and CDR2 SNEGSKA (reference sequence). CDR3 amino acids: CSAIIARGANYNEQFF. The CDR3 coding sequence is TGCAGTGCCATTATCGCGCGGGGGGCGAACTACAATGAGCAGTTCTTC.

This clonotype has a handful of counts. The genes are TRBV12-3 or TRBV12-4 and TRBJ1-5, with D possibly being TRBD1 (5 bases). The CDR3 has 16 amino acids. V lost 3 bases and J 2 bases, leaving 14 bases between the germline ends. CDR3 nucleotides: TGTGCCAGCAGTTTCTCCGGACGGGGGGGCAATCAGCCCCAGCATTTT. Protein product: CASSFSGRGGNQPQHF.

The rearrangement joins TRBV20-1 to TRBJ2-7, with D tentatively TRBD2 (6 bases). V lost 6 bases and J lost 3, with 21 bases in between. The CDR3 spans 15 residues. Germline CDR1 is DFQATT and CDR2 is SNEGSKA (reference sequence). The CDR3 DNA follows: TGCAGTGCGCGGGACCCGGGGAACCCCCGCTACGAGCAGTACTTC. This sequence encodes CSARDPGNPRYEQYF.

The DNA for the CDR3 is TGCGCCAGCAGCCAAACACAGACTAGCGGAACAGATACGCAGTATTTT. This encodes CASSQTQTSGTDTQYF. The chain joins TRBV4-3 to TRBJ2-3; 9 bases agree with TRBD2. This CDR3 is built from 16 residues. After removal of 2 bases from V and 3 bases from J, the junction contained 6 bases not matched to a gene. Per the germline V gene, CDR1 is LGHNA and CDR2 is YSLEER.

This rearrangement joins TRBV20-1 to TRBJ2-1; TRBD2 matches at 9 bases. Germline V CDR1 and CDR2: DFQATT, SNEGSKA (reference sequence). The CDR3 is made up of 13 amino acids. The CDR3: CAVGASGKNEQFF. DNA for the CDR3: TGCGCAGTAGGGGCTAGCGGGAAAAATGAGCAGTTCTTC.

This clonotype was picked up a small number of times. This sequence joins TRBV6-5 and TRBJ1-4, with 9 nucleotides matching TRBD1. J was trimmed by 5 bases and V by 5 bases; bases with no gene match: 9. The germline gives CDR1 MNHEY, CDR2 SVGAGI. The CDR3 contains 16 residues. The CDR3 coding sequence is TGTGCCAGCAGTCTACTACAGGGGGCGAACAATGAAAAACTGTTTTTT. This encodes CASSLLQGANNEKLFF.

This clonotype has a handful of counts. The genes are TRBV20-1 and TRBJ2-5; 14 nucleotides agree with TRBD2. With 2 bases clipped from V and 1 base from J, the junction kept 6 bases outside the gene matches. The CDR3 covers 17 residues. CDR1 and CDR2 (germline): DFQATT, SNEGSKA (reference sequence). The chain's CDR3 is CSARKGTSGGFQETQYF. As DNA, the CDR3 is TGCAGTGCTAGAAAAGGGACTAGCGGGGGCTTCCAAGAGACCCAGTACTTC.

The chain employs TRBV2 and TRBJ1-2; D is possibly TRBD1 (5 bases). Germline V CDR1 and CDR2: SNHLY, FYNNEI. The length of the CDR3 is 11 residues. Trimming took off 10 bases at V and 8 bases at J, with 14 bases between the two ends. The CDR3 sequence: CATQRGWGYTF. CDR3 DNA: TGTGCCACGCAAAGGGGTTGGGGCTACACCTTC.

The CDR3 region has the DNA TGTGCCAGCAGCTTAGTGGGAAGGGGAGGCCCTCCCTCTGGGGCCAACGTCCTGACTTTC. Translated: CASSLVGRGGPPSGANVLTF. This sequence joins TRBV7-2 and TRBJ2-6; possibly TRBD2 for D (6 bases). V gave up 1 base and J gave up 0 bases, with 19 bases separating them. Germline CDR1 SGHTA, CDR2 FQGNSA. The CDR3 covers 20 residues.

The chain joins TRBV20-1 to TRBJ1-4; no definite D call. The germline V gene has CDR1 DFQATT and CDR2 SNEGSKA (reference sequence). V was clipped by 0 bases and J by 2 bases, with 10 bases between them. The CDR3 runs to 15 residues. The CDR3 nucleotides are TGCAGTGCTAGAGATCTCCGAGTGACTAATGAAAAACTGTTTTTT. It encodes CSARDLRVTNEKLFF.

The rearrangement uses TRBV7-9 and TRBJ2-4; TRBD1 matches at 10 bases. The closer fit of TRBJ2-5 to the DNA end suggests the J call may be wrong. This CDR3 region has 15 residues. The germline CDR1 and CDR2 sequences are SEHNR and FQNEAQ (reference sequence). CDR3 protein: CASNSDDRGLGTQYF. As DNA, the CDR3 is TGTGCCAGCAACTCGGATGACAGGGGGCTAGGGACCCAGTACTTC.

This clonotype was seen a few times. CDR3: CASSRDRAGSNYGYTF. The CDR3 nucleotides read TGTGCCAGCAGCCGGGACAGGGCCGGATCTAACTATGGCTACACCTTC. This rearrangement joins TRBV27 to TRBJ1-2; 9 bases are a match to TRBD1. V shed 6 bases and J 0 bases; nucleotides not matched to a gene: 8. The CDR3 spans 16 residues. Germline V gives CDR1 MNHEY, CDR2 SMNVEV (reference sequence).

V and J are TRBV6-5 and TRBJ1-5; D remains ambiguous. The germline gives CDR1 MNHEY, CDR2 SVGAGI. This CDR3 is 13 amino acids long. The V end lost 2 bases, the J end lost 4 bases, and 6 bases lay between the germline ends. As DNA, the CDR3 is TGTGCCAGCAGTTACCAGAGAAATCAGCCCCAGCATTTT. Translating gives CASSYQRNQPQHF.

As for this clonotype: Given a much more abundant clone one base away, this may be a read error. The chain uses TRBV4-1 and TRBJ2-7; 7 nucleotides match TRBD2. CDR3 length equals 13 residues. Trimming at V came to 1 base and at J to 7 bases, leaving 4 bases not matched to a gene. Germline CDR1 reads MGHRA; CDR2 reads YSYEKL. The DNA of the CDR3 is TGCGCCAGCAGCCAAGGCGGGGGAAATGAGCAGTACTTC. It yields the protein CASSQGGGNEQYF.

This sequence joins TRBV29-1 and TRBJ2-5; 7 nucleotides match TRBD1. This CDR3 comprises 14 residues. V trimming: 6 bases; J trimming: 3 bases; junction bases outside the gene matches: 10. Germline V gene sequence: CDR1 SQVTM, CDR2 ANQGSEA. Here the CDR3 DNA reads TGCAGCGTCAGCGAAGGGACAGCTGAAGAGACCCAGTACTTC. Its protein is CSVSEGTAEETQYF.

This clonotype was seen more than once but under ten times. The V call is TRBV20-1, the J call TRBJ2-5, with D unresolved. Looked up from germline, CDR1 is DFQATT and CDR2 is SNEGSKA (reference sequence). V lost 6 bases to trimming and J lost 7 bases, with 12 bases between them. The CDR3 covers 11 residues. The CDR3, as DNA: TGCAGTGCCCTGGATCCTGGGACCCAGTACTTC. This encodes CSALDPGTQYF.

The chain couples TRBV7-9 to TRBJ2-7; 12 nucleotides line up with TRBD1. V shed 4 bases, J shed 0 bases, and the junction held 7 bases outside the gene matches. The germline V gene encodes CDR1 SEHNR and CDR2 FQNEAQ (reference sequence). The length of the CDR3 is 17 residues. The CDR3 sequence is CASSWGTGGERSYEQYF. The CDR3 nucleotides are TGTGCCAGCAGCTGGGGGACAGGGGGCGAGCGCTCCTACGAGCAGTACTTC. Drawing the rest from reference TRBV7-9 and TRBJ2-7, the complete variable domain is DTGVSQNPRHKITKRGQNVTFRCDPISEHNRLYWYRQTLGQGPEFLTYFQNEAQLEKSRLLSDRFSAERPKGSFSTLEIQRTEQGDSAMYLCASSWGTGGERSYEQYFGPGTRLTVT.

The CDR3 DNA reads as TGTGCCACCAGCAGAAGATCTACAGGGGTAGATACGCAGTATTTT. This codes for CATSRRSTGVDTQYF. This chain uses TRBV15 with TRBJ2-3; 7 nucleotides agree with TRBD1. J was trimmed by 5 bases and V by 2 bases; bases with no gene match: 7. The CDR3 extends over 15 amino acids. Per germline, CDR1 LNHNV and CDR2 YYDKDF (reference sequence).

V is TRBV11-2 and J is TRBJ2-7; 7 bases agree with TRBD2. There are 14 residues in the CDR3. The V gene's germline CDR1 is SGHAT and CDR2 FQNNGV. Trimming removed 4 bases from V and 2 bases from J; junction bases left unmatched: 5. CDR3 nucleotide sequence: TGTGCCAGCAGCTCCGGGACTATAACCTACGAGCAGTACTTC. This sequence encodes CASSSGTITYEQYF.

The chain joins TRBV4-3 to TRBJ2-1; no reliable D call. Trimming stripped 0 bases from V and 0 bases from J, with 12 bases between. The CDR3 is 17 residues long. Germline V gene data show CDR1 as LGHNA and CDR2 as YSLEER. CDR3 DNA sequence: TGCGCCAGCAGCCAAGATCTTGGGCACCCCTCCTACAATGAGCAGTTCTTC. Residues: CASSQDLGHPSYNEQFF.

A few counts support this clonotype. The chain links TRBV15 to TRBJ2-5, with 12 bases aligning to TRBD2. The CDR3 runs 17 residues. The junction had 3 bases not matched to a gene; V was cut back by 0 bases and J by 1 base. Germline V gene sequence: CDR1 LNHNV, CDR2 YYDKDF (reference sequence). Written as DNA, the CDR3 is TGTGCCACCAGCAGAGATCCTAGCGGGGGGGCCCAAGAGACCCAGTACTTC. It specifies CATSRDPSGGAQETQYF.

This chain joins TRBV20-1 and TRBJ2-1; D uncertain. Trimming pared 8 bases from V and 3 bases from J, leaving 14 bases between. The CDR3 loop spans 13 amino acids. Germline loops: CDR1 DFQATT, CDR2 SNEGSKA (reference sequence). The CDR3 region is CSFFGTLYNEQFF. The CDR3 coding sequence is TGCAGTTTCTTCGGTACCCTCTACAATGAGCAGTTCTTC.